This entry lists 26 T cell receptor beta chains sequenced from one sample in a study of T cells in Graves' hyperthyroidism and ophthalmopathy. The CDR3 regions of TCR beta were amplified from RNA transcripts. In the first-round RT-PCR of the TCR CDR3, the HTBI primer set was used. TCRdb re-analysed the multiplex PCR reads in MiXCR, keeping a single row per CDR3 protein. The data show approximately 630,000 distinct CDR3 sequences, 16% seen once. Source material: blood. The source of these receptors is a woman in her twenties or thirties with Graves' hyperthyroidism.

With regard to this clonotype: One base away lies a much larger clone, so this may be a sequencing read error. The rearrangement uses TRBV20-1 and TRBJ2-7; no clear D gene. Trimming pared 2 bases from V and 5 bases from J, leaving 16 bases between. Germline-derived CDR1 and CDR2 are DFQATT and SNEGSKA (reference sequence). This CDR3 contains 14 residues. CDR3 sequence (DNA): TGCAGTGCTAGAATTGGCGGCGCGAACCACGAGCAGTACTTC. Translating gives CSARIGGANHEQYF.

The sample holds a few counts of this clonotype. In nucleotides, the CDR3 is TGTGCCAGCAGTTACTCGGGCCCCTCCAATGAGCAGTTCTTC. It is translated as CASSYSGPSNEQFF. The chain recombines TRBV12-3 or TRBV12-4 with TRBJ2-1, with no clear D. The CDR3 has 14 residues. Trimming took off 4 bases at V and 6 bases at J, with 13 bases between the two ends.

This clonotype has ten or more counts. The chain carries TRBV7-8 and TRBJ1-1; D not certain. This CDR3 is 15 amino acids long. V lost 2 bases and J lost 0, with 10 bases in between. Germline CDR1 reads SGHVS; CDR2 reads FQNEAQ. The CDR3 DNA is TGTGCCAGCAGCTTAATGCCCGGGCTGAACACTGAAGCTTTCTTT. It specifies CASSLMPGLNTEAFF.

The rearrangement uses TRBV19 and TRBJ2-1; D unclear. This CDR3 contains 16 residues. Germline V gene data show CDR1 as LNHDA and CDR2 as SQIVND (reference sequence). The V end was cut by 8 bases, the J end by 4 bases, with 21 bases between. The CDR3 DNA reads TGTGCCAGTTATTCCGTATATGCTACCCTATACAATGAGCAGTTCTTC. As protein: CASYSVYATLYNEQFF.

This rearrangement joins TRBV18 to TRBJ2-1; 9 nucleotides match TRBD1. The V gene end was trimmed by 2 bases and the J gene end by 3 bases; junction bases not matched to a gene: 5. The CDR3 runs to 16 residues. Germline assignment: CDR1 KGHSH and CDR2 LQKENI. As DNA, the CDR3 is TGTGCCAGCTCACCAGGGACAGGGCCTAACTACAATGAGCAGTTCTTC. Amino acids: CASSPGTGPNYNEQFF.

This clonotype was detected many times. This chain joins TRBV28 and TRBJ2-1; 10 bases agree with TRBD2. Germline V CDR1 and CDR2: MDHEN, SYDVKM. The CDR3 consists of 16 residues. Unmatched junction bases numbered 15, after V lost 4 bases and J lost 12 bases. The CDR3 loop is CASSSREASGSMMQFF. CDR3 DNA sequence: TGTGCCAGCAGTTCCCGGGAGGCTAGCGGGAGTATGATGCAGTTCTTC.

This clonotype was counted at least ten times. This chain links TRBV20-1 with TRBJ2-7, with 10 bases lining up with TRBD2. The CDR3 is 15 amino acids. Germline CDR1 DFQATT, CDR2 SNEGSKA (reference sequence). With 3 bases clipped from V and 5 bases from J, the junction kept 10 bases outside the gene matches. The CDR3 DNA follows: TGCAGTGCTAGGGGGCCTAGCGGGAGTCCCCACGAGCAGTACTTC. This encodes CSARGPSGSPHEQYF.

This clonotype has ten or more counts. V and J are TRBV5-1 and TRBJ2-7; 8 positions agree with TRBD2. Germline CDR1 is SGHRS and CDR2 is YFSETQ. The CDR3 runs to 14 residues. V shed 1 base, J shed 6 bases, and the junction held 6 bases outside the gene matches. DNA of the CDR3: TGCGCCAGCAGCTTGAGCGGGAGCAGTCTCGAGCAGTACTTC. Its protein product is CASSLSGSSLEQYF. The complete variable domain, with remaining parts taken from reference TRBV5-1 and TRBJ2-7, reads KAGVTQTPRYLIKTRGQQVTLSCSPISGHRSVSWYQQTPGQGLQFLFEYFSETQRNKGNFPGRFSGRQFSNSRSEMNVSTLELGDSALYLCASSLSGSSLEQYFGPGTRLTVT.

This clonotype has a handful of counts. The CDR3 spells CASSSYRGSNEKLFF. The CDR3 DNA reads TGTGCCAGCAGCTCTTACAGGGGTAGTAATGAAAAACTGTTTTTT. V usage is TRBV7-8 and J usage is TRBJ1-4, with 7 bases identical to TRBD1. With 4 bases clipped from V and 4 bases from J, the junction kept 6 bases outside the gene matches. The germline gives CDR1 SGHVS, CDR2 FQNEAQ. This CDR3 is built from 15 residues.

A few counts support this clonotype. V is TRBV27 and J is TRBJ2-1; 8 bases align to TRBD2. The CDR3 covers 15 residues. V was pared by 3 bases and J by 10 bases, with 11 bases of the junction left unmatched. Germline V CDR1 and CDR2: MNHEY, SMNVEV (reference sequence). CDR3: CASSFDISGIKEQFF. In DNA, the CDR3 is TGTGCCAGCAGTTTTGATATTAGCGGGATCAAGGAGCAGTTCTTC.

This chain links TRBV19 with TRBJ2-1; 8 positions match TRBD2. The CDR3 is 15 amino acids. The germline V gene has CDR1 LNHDA and CDR2 SQIVND (reference sequence). The junction had 10 bases not matched to a gene; V was cut back by 6 bases and J by 6 bases. The CDR3 loop reads CASRPAGVTINEQFF. The CDR3 region has the DNA TGTGCCAGTAGGCCAGCGGGAGTTACGATCAATGAGCAGTTCTTC.

At least ten counts were recorded for this clonotype. This chain links TRBV3-1 with TRBJ2-3, with TRBD2 matching over 12 bases. Per the germline V gene, CDR1 is LGHDT and CDR2 is YNNKEL (reference sequence). V shed 2 bases and J 4 bases; nucleotides not matched to a gene: 13. CDR3 length equals 19 residues. CDR3 sequence reads: CASSQMRGLAGGLPDTQYF. CDR3 DNA: TGTGCCAGCAGCCAAATGCGAGGCCTAGCGGGAGGGCTGCCAGATACGCAGTATTTT.

This clonotype showed up many times. V and J are TRBV5-1 and TRBJ1-1, with D tentatively TRBD1 (5 bases). The germline V and J ends were trimmed by 4 bases and 7 bases, with 14 bases remaining between them. This CDR3 spans 13 amino acids. Germline CDR1 is SGHRS and CDR2 is YFSETQ. The CDR3 DNA follows: TGCGCCAGCAGCCTTCAGGGAAGCGATGAAGCTTTCTTT. Its translation: CASSLQGSDEAFF. The whole variable domain, remainder taken from reference TRBV5-1 and TRBJ1-1, is KAGVTQTPRYLIKTRGQQVTLSCSPISGHRSVSWYQQTPGQGLQFLFEYFSETQRNKGNFPGRFSGRQFSNSRSEMNVSTLELGDSALYLCASSLQGSDEAFFGQGTRLTVV.

The table lists this clonotype with many counts. The V gene is TRBV6-1, the J gene TRBJ1-5, with D possibly matching TRBD1 (5 bases). Trimming stripped 6 bases from V and 5 bases from J, with 29 bases between. The V gene's germline CDR1 is MNHNS and CDR2 SASEGT. This CDR3 is built from 19 residues. DNA of the CDR3: TGTGCCAGCAGACCCCATTTACCTGGCGGGGCAGACTCCGATCAGCCCCAGCATTTT. Residues: CASRPHLPGGADSDQPQHF.

This clonotype has ten or more counts. Germline and junction disagree at one end, which may indicate a read error. This chain links TRBV7-7 with TRBJ2-1; D might be TRBD1 or TRBD2, each matching 7 bases. CDR1 SSHAT and CDR2 FNYEAQ come from the germline V gene (reference sequence). The CDR3 has 15 amino acids. CDR3 sequence: CASSPGGGGHGEQFF. Here the CDR3 DNA reads TGTGCTAGCAGCCCCGGGGGAGGGGGCCATGGTGAGCAGTTCTTC.

At least ten counts were recorded for this clonotype. The V and J genes are TRBV20-1 and TRBJ2-1, with 9 bases fitting TRBD2. The germline V gene encodes CDR1 DFQATT and CDR2 SNEGSKA (reference sequence). V lost 6 bases, J lost 5 bases, and 5 bases stayed unmatched. The CDR3 extends over 13 amino acids. The CDR3 DNA sequence: TGCAGTGCCCCGGGACTAGCACACAATGAGCAGTTCTTC. This gives the protein CSAPGLAHNEQFF.

This clonotype was seen ten or more times. V is TRBV10-3 and J is TRBJ2-7; TRBD1 is a possible D gene (5 bases). The CDR3 consists of 13 residues. Trimming shortened V by 0 bases and J by 6 bases, and 9 bases separated the two germline ends. Germline V gives CDR1 ENHRY, CDR2 SYGVKD. CDR3 protein: CAISESGAGEQYF. CDR3 coding DNA: TGTGCCATCAGTGAGTCTGGGGCAGGCGAGCAGTACTTC.

This clonotype was seen a few times. V usage is TRBV4-1 and J usage is TRBJ2-3, with 7 bases identical to TRBD2. CDR3 length: 17 amino acids. From germline, CDR1 is MGHRA and CDR2 YSYEKL. With 0 bases clipped from V and 7 bases from J, the junction kept 13 bases outside the gene matches. Here the CDR3 reads CASSQDGSETSRNTQYF. The CDR3 bases are TGCGCCAGCAGCCAAGATGGGTCAGAGACTAGCAGAAATACGCAGTATTTT.

The chain recombines TRBV6-2 or TRBV6-3 with TRBJ1-3; 9 nucleotides agree with TRBD1. Per the germline V gene, CDR1 is MNHEY and CDR2 is SVGEGT. This CDR3 is built from 15 residues. After removal of 4 bases from V and 5 bases from J, the junction contained 6 bases not matched to a gene. CDR3 nucleotides: TGTGCCAGCAGTTTCCCCGGGACAGGGCGAAACACCATATATTTT. Translating gives CASSFPGTGRNTIYF.

This clonotype was seen a handful of times. The V and J genes are TRBV20-1 and TRBJ2-7; TRBD2 agrees at 10 bases. The CDR3 runs to 15 residues. Germline-derived CDR1 and CDR2 are DFQATT and SNEGSKA (reference sequence). V shed 5 bases, J shed 0 bases, and the junction held 7 bases outside the gene matches. CDR3 DNA: TGCAGTGCTCGACCGGGACTAGCGTTCTCCTACGAGCAGTACTTC. Translation gives CSARPGLAFSYEQYF.

The CDR3 reads CATSGSGTGKDIQYF. The CDR3 DNA reads as TGTGCCACCAGTGGCTCCGGGACAGGGAAGGACATTCAGTACTTC. The chain has TRBV24-1 and TRBJ2-4; 9 bases agree with TRBD1. Losses at the gene ends were 5 bases for V and 8 bases for J; bases not matched to a gene: 9. The CDR3 runs to 15 residues. Germline values: CDR1 KGHDR, CDR2 SFDVKD.

This clonotype was recorded many times. CDR3 sequence reads: CASTRLVAESDTQYF. DNA for the CDR3: TGTGCCAGCACTAGACTGGTAGCGGAATCAGATACGCAGTATTTT. V and J are TRBV12-3 or TRBV12-4 and TRBJ2-3, with TRBD2 as a possible D gene (6 bases). This CDR3 has 15 residues. The V end lost 7 bases, the J end lost 4 bases, and 18 bases lay between the germline ends.

To note about this clonotype: A much bigger clone sits one base away, suggesting this may be a read error. CDR3: CASSFPLAGRTDTQYF. The CDR3, as DNA: TGTGCCAGCAGTTTCCCCCTAGCGGGTCGCACAGATACGCAGTATTTT. The chain uses TRBV28 and TRBJ2-3, with 8 bases matching TRBD2. J lost 1 base, V lost 3 bases, and 6 bases had no gene match. CDR3 size: 16 residues. Germline V CDR1 and CDR2: MDHEN, SYDVKM.

The rearrangement links TRBV28 to TRBJ1-5; tentatively, D is TRBD1 (6 bases). The CDR3 has 14 residues. CDR1 MDHEN and CDR2 SYDVKM come from the germline V gene. V lost 8 bases, J lost 3 bases, and 14 bases lay in between. CDR3 coding DNA: TGTGCCAGCGCCCAAGGGGGTGACAATCAGCCCCAGCATTTT. It yields the protein CASAQGGDNQPQHF.

In this sample, this clonotype turned up a few times. This chain uses TRBV6-2 or TRBV6-3 with TRBJ2-7; possible D gene TRBD1, 5 bases. Germline CDR1 reads MNHEY; CDR2 reads SVGEGT. The CDR3 loop spans 13 amino acids. Trimming shortened V by 2 bases and J by 3 bases, and 8 bases separated the two germline ends. The CDR3 DNA reads TGTGCCAGCAGTTACGCAGGGATCTACGAGCAGTACTTC. Translation gives CASSYAGIYEQYF.

This clonotype was seen many times. The chain links TRBV2 to TRBJ2-7; D gene ambiguous. The CDR3 length is 14 residues. V dropped 7 bases and J dropped 3 bases, with 16 bases sitting between them. Per germline, CDR1 SNHLY and CDR2 FYNNEI. For the CDR3, the DNA is TGTGCCAGCATCCGTAGAGTTCTCGACTACGAGCAGTACTTC. Translating it yields CASIRRVLDYEQYF. The full variable domain, rest sourced from reference TRBV2 and TRBJ2-7, is EPEVTQTPSHQVTQMGQEVILRCVPISNHLYFYWYRQILGQKVEFLVSFYNNEISEKSEIFDDQFSVERPDGSNFTLKIRSTKLEDSAMYFCASIRRVLDYEQYFGPGTRLTVT.